A single sample gave rise to the 24 T cell receptor beta chains below, sequenced in a study of Tregs in tolerant kidney transplant recipients. Generated by immunoSEQ multiplex PCR, the TCRdb table keeps only in-frame clones and is missing some. Here the sample spans 60,000 to 70,000 clones, roughly 92% being singletons. Specimen: CD8+ T cells from blood, collected before the transplant. The receptors originated from a human donor who received a combined kidney and bone marrow transplant.

J is TRBJ1-2 and V is TRBV16; a possible D gene is TRBD1 (6 bases). The germline CDR1 and CDR2 sequences are KGHSY and FQNENV. The CDR3 is 17 amino acids. Trimming pared 0 bases from V and 8 bases from J, leaving 22 bases between. CDR3 loop: CASSQSTGTSGIGGYTF. CDR3 nucleotides: TGTGCCAGCAGCCAATCAACCGGGACATCAGGGATCGGAGGCTACACCTTC. The variable domain in full, completed from reference TRBV16 and TRBJ1-2, reads GEEVAQTPKHLVRGEGQKAKLYCAPIKGHSYVFWYQQVLKNEFKFLISFQNENVFDETGMPKERFSAKCLPNSPCSLEIQATKLEDSAVYFCASSQSTGTSGIGGYTFGSGTRLTVV.

The chain combines TRBV2 with TRBJ2-7; 9 bases align to TRBD2. The CDR3 has 18 residues. Looked up from germline, CDR1 is SNHLY and CDR2 is FYNNEI. V lost 2 bases, J lost 5 bases, and 16 bases stayed unmatched. The CDR3 DNA sequence: TGTGCCAGCAGTGAAACCGGGGGCCTTAGCGGGAGTTCCCACGAGCAGTACTTC. Its protein is CASSETGGLSGSSHEQYF.

The V call is TRBV9, the J call TRBJ2-5, with TRBD2 identical over 9 bases. The CDR3 extends over 16 amino acids. Germline CDR1 and CDR2: SGDLS and YYNGEE. The V gene end was trimmed by 4 bases and the J gene end by 1 base; junction bases not matched to a gene: 8. The CDR3, as DNA: TGTGCCAGCAGCCCCGGACTAGCGATCGTCCAAGAGACCCAGTACTTC. Residues: CASSPGLAIVQETQYF.

Written as DNA, the CDR3 is TGTGCCAGCAGTTTGTACGCGGGAGTGAACACTGAAGCTTTCTTT. Amino acids: CASSLYAGVNTEAFF. V gene TRBV27 combines with J gene TRBJ1-1; no clear D gene. In germline, CDR1 is MNHEY, CDR2 SMNVEV (reference sequence). Trimming left V 3 bases short and J 0 bases short, with 11 bases between. This CDR3 has 15 amino acids.

The V gene is TRBV28, the J gene TRBJ2-7; perhaps TRBD1 as D (6 bases). Deletions cut 5 bases from V and 2 bases from J, with 13 bases between. The CDR3 covers 14 residues. Germline V gene sequence: CDR1 MDHEN, CDR2 SYDVKM. CDR3 DNA: TGTGCCAGCAGTCAACGAGGACAGACCTACGAGCAGTACTTC. Translation gives CASSQRGQTYEQYF.

This clone was observed a few times. The rearrangement joins TRBV7-2 to TRBJ1-1, with 8 bases identical to TRBD1. CDR1 is SGHTA and CDR2 is FQGNSA in the germline V gene. The CDR3 loop spans 15 amino acids. J was trimmed by 7 bases and V by 3 bases; bases with no gene match: 10. CDR3 nucleotide sequence: TGTGCCAGCAGCTTGAGACCTATAGGACAGGGTGAAGCTTTCTTT. Translation gives CASSLRPIGQGEAFF.

This chain joins TRBV13 and TRBJ1-2, with D possibly TRBD1 on 5 matching bases. The V and J ends lost 7 bases and 8 bases respectively, with 20 bases between them. Germline V lookup: CDR1 PRHDT, CDR2 FYEKMQ (reference sequence). The CDR3 has 14 residues. CDR3 nucleotide sequence: TGTGCCAGCAACCAAGCGGGGCAGGGAGGGGGCTACACCTTC. This translates into CASNQAGQGGGYTF.

The rearrangement links TRBV4-1 to TRBJ1-2; D possibly corresponds to TRBD1 (5 bases). In germline, CDR1 is MGHRA, CDR2 YSYEKL. Trimming removed 0 bases at V and 5 bases at J, with 13 bases between. The CDR3 has 15 residues. The CDR3 DNA is TGCGCCAGCAGCCAAGACCGGGGACTCCGGTATGGCTACACCTTC. This translates into CASSQDRGLRYGYTF.

With regard to this clone: Mismatch with germline at one junction end may stem from a read error. Other DNA variants within this sample encode the same CDR3. The V and J genes are TRBV28 and TRBJ1-6, with 8 bases identical to TRBD1. This CDR3 region has 15 residues. Germline CDR1 reads MDHEN; CDR2 reads SYDVKM. Here the CDR3 reads CASSHRGSYNSPLHF. CDR3 bases: TGTGCCAGCAGCCACAGGGGGTCGTATAATTCCCCCCTCCACTTT.

This chain links TRBV9 with TRBJ2-4, with TRBD2 identical over 9 bases. The CDR3 sequence is 16 residues long. Germline values: CDR1 SGDLS, CDR2 YYNGEE. Losses at the gene ends were 2 bases for V and 8 bases for J; bases not matched to a gene: 11. The CDR3 nucleotides read TGTGCCAGCAGCGTCGGGCAATTTAGCGGGAGTTACATTCAGTACTTC. Translating it yields CASSVGQFSGSYIQYF.

The gene calls are TRBV28 and TRBJ1-2, with 8 bases fitting TRBD1. The ends lost 1 base at V and 5 bases at J; junction bases unmatched: 6. CDR1 and CDR2 from the germline V gene are MDHEN and SYDVKM. The CDR3 sequence is 15 residues long. CDR3 residues: CASSLSWTGMYGYTF. CDR3 in DNA: TGTGCCAGCAGTTTATCATGGACAGGGATGTATGGCTACACCTTC.

J is TRBJ2-5 and V is TRBV7-6, with a weak D call TRBD1 (5 bases). Trimming took 3 bases from V and 3 from J, leaving 14 bases between them. Looked up from germline, CDR1 is SGHVS and CDR2 is FNYEAQ. This CDR3 contains 15 residues. CDR3 region: CASSLGWGEKETQYF. The CDR3 bases are TGTGCCAGCAGCTTGGGATGGGGCGAAAAAGAGACCCAGTACTTC. Full variable domain (remainder filled in from reference TRBV7-6 and TRBJ2-5): GAGVSQSPRYKVTKRGQDVALRCDPISGHVSLYWYRQALGQGPEFLTYFNYEAQQDKSGLPNDRFSAERPEGSISTLTIQRTEQRDSAMYRCASSLGWGEKETQYFGPGTRLLVL.

The V and J genes are TRBV13 and TRBJ2-5; TRBD2 agrees at 14 bases. The J segment lost 5 bases and the V segment lost 5 bases, leaving 7 bases of the junction unmatched. This CDR3 comprises 16 residues. Germline CDR1 reads PRHDT; CDR2 reads FYEKMQ (reference sequence). The CDR3 protein is CASSTGLAGVRETQYF. The CDR3 DNA reads as TGTGCCAGCAGCACGGGACTAGCGGGAGTCCGGGAGACCCAGTACTTC.

The gene calls are TRBV2 and TRBJ1-5; tentative D call: TRBD1 (6 bases). Per the germline V gene, CDR1 is SNHLY and CDR2 is FYNNEI. V was pared by 6 bases and J by 3 bases, with 9 bases between. CDR3 size: 13 residues. CDR3 loop: CASSGQNNQPQHF. The CDR3, as DNA: TGTGCCAGCAGCGGACAGAACAATCAGCCCCAGCATTTT.

The rearrangement links TRBV5-6 to TRBJ2-5; D is uncertain. Gene TRBJ2-7 matches the end of the DNA better, so the J call may be wrong. This CDR3 is built from 12 residues. Germline V gene sequence: CDR1 SGHDT, CDR2 YYEEEE. The CDR3 DNA reads TGTGCCAGCAGCTTGTCTCTCTACGAGCAGTACTTC. Translated, it gives CASSLSLYEQYF.

The chain combines TRBV29-1 with TRBJ1-3, with 8 bases lining up with TRBD1. The germline V gene encodes CDR1 SQVTM and CDR2 ANQGSEA. The CDR3 is made up of 15 amino acids. The J segment lost 0 bases and the V segment lost 7 bases, leaving 8 bases of the junction unmatched. The CDR3, as DNA: TGCAGCGGGACAGGGTTCCCTGGCTCTGGAAACACCATATATTTT. The encoded protein is CSGTGFPGSGNTIYF.

V usage is TRBV10-3 and J usage is TRBJ2-7; 8 nucleotides agree with TRBD1. There are 14 residues in the CDR3. Per the germline V gene, CDR1 is ENHRY and CDR2 is SYGVKD. The junction had 6 bases not matched to a gene; V was cut back by 3 bases and J by 5 bases. In nucleotides, the CDR3 is TGTGCCATCAGTGATGGGGACAGGCAGAACGAGCAGTACTTC. Encoded protein: CAISDGDRQNEQYF.

The chain links TRBV19 to TRBJ2-1, with 9 bases identical to TRBD2. V lost 9 bases, J lost 2 bases, and 11 bases stayed unmatched. The V gene's germline CDR1 is LNHDA and CDR2 SQIVND (reference sequence). The CDR3 runs to 16 residues. The CDR3 loop reads CASGISGRKTYNEQFF. The CDR3 DNA reads TGTGCCAGCGGTATTAGCGGGAGAAAAACCTACAATGAGCAGTTCTTC.

The chain's CDR3 is CSVGRGSAYGYTF. CDR3 in DNA: TGCAGCGTTGGGCGGGGATCAGCCTATGGCTACACCTTC. J is TRBJ1-2 and V is TRBV29-1; D not resolved. Germline V gene lookup returns CDR1 SQVTM and CDR2 ANQGSEA. This CDR3 contains 13 residues. The V and J ends lost 4 bases and 4 bases respectively, with 13 bases between them.

The chain recombines TRBV4-3 with TRBJ2-7; 7 positions agree with TRBD1. V dropped 4 bases and J dropped 3; count of bases not matched to a gene: 9. The germline CDR1 and CDR2 sequences are LGHNA and YSLEER. The CDR3 has 15 residues. This chain's CDR3 is CASSRYRGPNYEQYF. The CDR3 DNA follows: TGCGCCAGCAGCCGGTACAGGGGACCAAACTACGAGCAGTACTTC.

In its sample, this clone was seen once. The chain links TRBV9 to TRBJ1-5; perhaps TRBD1 as D (5 bases). The CDR3 has 20 amino acids. CDR1 and CDR2 from the germline V gene are SGDLS and YYNGEE. V lost 3 bases and J 1 base, leaving 26 bases between the germline ends. CDR3: CASSADEGGTYSSSNQPQHF. CDR3 nucleotide sequence: TGTGCCAGCAGCGCAGACGAAGGAGGGACCTATTCCAGCAGCAATCAGCCCCAGCATTTT.

The J gene is TRBJ1-2, the V gene TRBV15; a possible D gene is TRBD1 (5 bases). V lost 5 bases to trimming and J lost 4 bases, with 17 bases between them. The CDR3 has 15 amino acids. The germline V gene has CDR1 LNHNV and CDR2 YYDKDF (reference sequence). The CDR3 DNA reads TGTGCCACCAGCGCCCGCGCAGGGAGGAGCTATGGCTACACCTTC. Translating gives CATSARAGRSYGYTF. Complete variable domain (other parts from reference TRBV15 and TRBJ1-2): DAMVIQNPRYQVTQFGKPVTLSCSQTLNHNVMYWYQQKSSQAPKLLFHYYDKDFNNEADTPDNFQSRRPNTSFCFLDIRSPGLGDTAMYLCATSARAGRSYGYTFGSGTRLTVV.

The chain combines TRBV6-1 with TRBJ2-3, with a tentative D call TRBD2 (5 bases). Germline V gene lookup returns CDR1 MNHNS and CDR2 SASEGT. This CDR3 spans 13 amino acids. V lost 7 bases and J 2 bases, leaving 10 bases between the germline ends. CDR3 DNA sequence: TGTGCCAGCAAGGGTGACTACACAGATACGCAGTATTTT. As protein: CASKGDYTDTQYF.

The gene calls are TRBV5-8 and TRBJ1-1; D uncertain. Germline CDR1 and CDR2: SGHTS and YDEGEE. CDR3 length equals 14 residues. Trimming removed 0 bases at V and 7 bases at J, with 13 bases between. The CDR3 protein is CASSLAFMADEAFF. The CDR3 nucleotides read TGTGCCAGCAGCTTGGCTTTTATGGCTGATGAAGCTTTCTTT.